One and the same sample provided the 7 T cell receptor beta chains below, sequenced in a study of control samples from healthy donors and cancer patients. The assay was immunoSEQ multiplex PCR, and TCRdb's table has in-frame clones only and misses some. The sample lists some 160,000 clones; about 94% were seen once. Sequenced: blood. The receptors were gathered from a woman aged 25 to 39 in good health.

The genes are TRBV28 and TRBJ2-3, with 12 bases matching TRBD2. The CDR3 is 19 residues long. Germline V gene data show CDR1 as MDHEN and CDR2 as SYDVKM. After removal of 11 bases from V and 0 bases from J, the junction contained 18 bases not matched to a gene. The chain's CDR3 is CAGGRRRTSGVGSTDTQYF. DNA of the CDR3: TGTGCCGGCGGCCGCCGGAGGACTAGCGGGGTCGGTAGCACAGATACGCAGTATTTT.

V is TRBV3-1 (or the pseudogene TRBV3-2) and J is TRBJ2-6; D unresolved. Germline V gives CDR1 LGHDT, CDR2 YNNKEL (reference sequence). The CDR3 totals 15 residues. Deletions cut 8 bases from V and 1 base from J, with 12 bases between. Here the CDR3 DNA reads TGTGCCAGCGGTCAGAGTTCTTCTGGGGCCAACGTCCTGACTTTC. Translation: CASGQSSSGANVLTF.

This chain joins TRBV4-3 and TRBJ1-5; D is unresolved. The germline V gene has CDR1 LGHNA and CDR2 YSLEER. Trimming cost V 1 base and J 6 bases, with 16 bases left between them. The CDR3 runs 16 residues. The CDR3 nucleotides read TGCGCCAGCAGCCAAGTTGTGGGAGGGTCGACTCAGCCCCAGCATTTT. Its protein product is CASSQVVGGSTQPQHF.

This chain connects TRBV29-1 to TRBJ2-7; 11 bases are a match to TRBD2. Trimming at V came to 7 bases and at J to 0 bases, leaving 5 bases not matched to a gene. Per the germline V gene, CDR1 is SQVTM and CDR2 is ANQGSEA. This CDR3 is 14 amino acids long. The chain's CDR3 is CSAIAGGNSYEQYF. For the CDR3, the DNA is TGCAGCGCTATAGCGGGAGGGAACTCCTACGAGCAGTACTTC.

In this sample, this clone turned up once. The rearrangement joins TRBV7-7 to TRBJ2-5; TRBD1 matches 10 bases. V shed 3 bases, J shed 4 bases, and the junction held 5 bases outside the gene matches. CDR1 and CDR2 from the germline V gene are SSHAT and FNYEAQ (reference sequence). This CDR3 region has 15 residues. The CDR3 nucleotides read TGTGCCAGCAGCTTGACAGGGGGCGCGACAGAGACCCAGTACTTC. It encodes CASSLTGGATETQYF.

The chain couples TRBV27 to TRBJ1-1; TRBD1 agrees at 7 bases. The germline gives CDR1 MNHEY, CDR2 SMNVEV (reference sequence). Losses at the gene ends were 5 bases for V and 1 base for J; bases not matched to a gene: 1. The CDR3 sequence is 13 residues long. This chain's CDR3 is CASSRDRNTEAFF. The CDR3 DNA reads TGTGCCAGCAGTCGGGACAGGAACACTGAAGCTTTCTTT.

V is TRBV5-1 and J is TRBJ2-1; TRBD2 matches 8 bases. The CDR3 extends over 15 amino acids. Germline V gene lookup returns CDR1 SGHRS and CDR2 YFSETQ. The V and J ends lost 3 bases and 0 bases, in that order; junction bases with no gene match: 2. CDR3 amino acids: CASSYSGISYNEQFF. The DNA of the CDR3 is TGCGCCAGCAGCTATAGCGGGATCTCCTACAATGAGCAGTTCTTC. The full variable domain, in which reference TRBV5-1 and TRBJ2-1 provide the parts outside the CDR3, is KAGVTQTPRYLIKTRGQQVTLSCSPISGHRSVSWYQQTPGQGLQFLFEYFSETQRNKGNFPGRFSGRQFSNSRSEMNVSTLELGDSALYLCASSYSGISYNEQFFGPGTRLTVL.